This section outlines one T cell receptor beta chain sequence together with its context. The target antigen is unknown. The germline CDR1 and CDR2 sequences are MDHEN and SYDVKM. CDR3 length: 11 amino acids. Trimming pared 6 bases from V and 12 bases from J, leaving 15 bases between. This was a deep-level run. TCRdb's copy holds only in-frame clones and misses some; the assay was immunoSEQ multiplex PCR. The sample lists fewer than 400,000 clones; approximately 79% were seen once. This sample stems from a study of shared clonotypes between healthy human individuals. The study, taken as a whole, reports: Non-shared clonotypes had lower generation probabilities than clonotypes shared by all four sorted-subset donors.

CD4+ cell separation produced CD45RA+ naive and CD45RA-negative memory subsets. The TCR comes from a man aged 25 to 45 in good health. The rearrangement links TRBV28 to TRBJ2-7; perhaps D is TRBD1 or TRBD2 (5 bases each). Specimen: memory CD4+ T cells sorted from blood. The subset denotes: CD45RA-negative fraction. In DNA, the CDR3 is TGTGCCAGCAGGGGGCGGGCGGTGGGGTACTTC. Its translation is CASRGRAVGYF.